This TCR beta chain was sequenced for a study of shared clonotypes between healthy human individuals. TCRdb's table, derived via immunoSEQ multiplex PCR, lists solely in-frame clones and lacks some. The profile shows fewer than 1.4 million clones, around 82% of them singletons. Broader study findings: It was anticipated that sequencing depth would influence how many clonotypes donors shared. Against clonotypes common to all four donors, non-shared ones had lower generation probabilities.

For this clone: Antigen: not known. The sample carries other DNA sequences with the same CDR3.

Germline lookup yields CDR1 SGHNT and CDR2 YYREEE (reference sequence). The CDR3 loop spans 14 amino acids. V shed 0 bases and J 7 bases; nucleotides not matched to a gene: 4. This receptor was obtained from a young man in good health. Some clones in this sample may be carry-over from other donors' samples. The chain recombines TRBV5-4 with TRBJ2-1; 7 bases are shared with TRBD2. Sequenced: memory CD4+ T cells from PBMCs. Subset noted: CD45RA-negative fraction. Here the CDR3 DNA reads TGTGCCAGCAGCTTGGACAGCGGGACGAATGAGCAGTTCTTC. Translated: CASSLDSGTNEQFF.